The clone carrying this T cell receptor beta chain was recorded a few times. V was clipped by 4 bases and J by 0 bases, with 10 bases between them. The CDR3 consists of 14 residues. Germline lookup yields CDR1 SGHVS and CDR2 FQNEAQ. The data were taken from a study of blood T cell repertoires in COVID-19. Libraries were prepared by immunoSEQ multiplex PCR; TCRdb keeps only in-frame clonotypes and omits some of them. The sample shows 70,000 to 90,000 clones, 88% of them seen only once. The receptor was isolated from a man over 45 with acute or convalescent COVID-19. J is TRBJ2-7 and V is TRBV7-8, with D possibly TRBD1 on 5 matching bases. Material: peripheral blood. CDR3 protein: CASSYGHRSYEQYF. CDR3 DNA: TGTGCCAGCAGCTACGGACATCGCTCCTACGAGCAGTACTTC.